Here is one T cell receptor beta chain with its context. There are 14 residues in the CDR3. Germline loops: CDR1 MNHEY, CDR2 SVGAGI. Trimming took off 4 bases at V and 0 bases at J, with 9 bases between the two ends. This sample was included in a study of T cell changes during pregnancy in multiple sclerosis. The table came from immunoSEQ multiplex PCR; TCRdb's copy has only in-frame clones and leaves some out. Altogether 55,000 to 65,000 clones are present, almost 95% being singletons, with the ten largest covering about 0.93%. This sequence was found in a female donor with multiple sclerosis, enrolled in a pregnancy study. V usage is TRBV6-5 and J usage is TRBJ1-1; no reliable D call. The input for sequencing was peripheral blood, taken in the first trimester of pregnancy. The CDR3 sequence is CASSSHTLNTEAFF. The CDR3 DNA reads as TGTGCCAGCAGTTCACACACCCTGAACACTGAAGCTTTCTTT.